This TCR beta chain comes out of a study of blood T cell repertoires in COVID-19. About the research overall: Samples of COVID-19 (acute and convalescent) were obtained from the United States, Italy and Spain. From T cells, B-cell-depleted T cells, or PBMCs came the material, which was cDNA or gDNA.

The ends were cut back, 7 bases at V and 3 bases at J, with 25 bases in the middle. The CDR3 length is 17 residues. The V gene's germline CDR1 is MNHEY and CDR2 SMNVEV (reference sequence). The table came from immunoSEQ multiplex PCR; TCRdb's copy has only in-frame clones and leaves some out. The table records 45,000 to 65,000 clones, just under 80% of them present only once. The specimen sequenced was peripheral blood. The rearrangement uses TRBV27 and TRBJ2-7, with D perhaps TRBD2 (7 bases). The sequence was collected from a human donor in a cohort sampled during active COVID-19. The CDR3 is CASIRRLGGGSIYEQYF. The DNA for the CDR3 is TGTGCCAGCATTCGTCGCTTGGGGGGCGGGAGTATCTACGAGCAGTACTTC.